This T cell receptor (beta chain) was recovered during a study of CD8+CD57+ T cells in acquired aplastic anemia (dated by TCRdb to between 2017 and 2018). In the study overall: Extracted DNA from sorted CD4+ and CD8+ cells averaged approximately 3 ug, ranging from roughly 0.17 to 27.4 ug. Mean read counts for healthy donor samples were roughly 10 million for CD4+ cells and 11.0 million for CD8+ cells. Points the paper makes about the study in general: CD8+ Simpson's diversity did not differ significantly between patients and healthy controls (P=0.060). Fewer than 30 CD8+ CDR3 sequences were found in both patients and controls but appeared to be highly expressed in patients and within the immunodominant clones of the patients.

In the study, sorted CD4+ and CD8+ blood T cells from patients with severe aplastic anemia and from healthy subjects underwent deep sequencing of TCR repertoires. Ficoll-Paque density gradient centrifugation was used to isolate peripheral blood mononuclear cells. Before DNA was extracted, CD4+ and CD8+ T cells were sorted using either FACS or magnetic beads. CDR3 length: 15 amino acids, cysteine to phenylalanine. Solely the CDR3 DNA is kept, with 45 bases framed from the first base. The junction shows trimming of 1 base on V and 0 bases on J, plus 9 bases between the germline ends. The germline V gene (reference sequence) sets CDR1 to SEHNR and CDR2 to FQNEAQ. Profiling of TCR beta VDJ combinations and CDR3 sequences used genomic DNA as the template. An Illumina HiSeq 2000 was the platform used for TCR repertoire sequencing. The study's own analysis went as follows. TRBV/TRBJ rearrangement plots, CDR3 size and DJ length profiles, and Simpson's diversity index were used to assess repertoires. The most abundant DNA sequence in the deep sequencing data was taken as the immunodominant clone. CDR3 amino acid sequences were checked for sharing across subjects and were also compared against the VDJdb database and published repertoires. TCRdb applied fastp at Q25 and MiXCR to the public reads, then kept only in-frame beta chains. For every CDR3 protein sequence, its rows merge into one entry that carries the most common genes and DNA. These V and J calls are TCRdb output, not the study's own analysis. This sample gives over 150,000 distinct CDR3 sequences in total; 54% of them show up just once. Roughly 15% of the sample goes to the ten largest clones.

As to this clonotype: The specificity of this receptor is unknown. One base away there is no much larger clone; base qualities are not given.

The rearranged segments are TRBV7-9 and TRBJ1-1, with a tentative D gene TRBD1 over 5 matching bases. This sequence was found in a human donor in good health, serving as a control. The specimen sequenced was sorted CD4+, CD8+, or CD8+CD57+ T cells (not recorded which) from PBMCs. The nucleotide sequence is given as TGTGCCAGCAGCTTAGTGGAGGGGATGAACACTGAAGCTTTCTTT. The encoded protein is CASSLVEGMNTEAFF.